The source of this T cell receptor beta chain is a study of blood T cell repertoires in COVID-19. The wider study: Samples of COVID-19 (acute and convalescent) were obtained from the United States, Italy and Spain. The cDNA or gDNA used as material had been derived from T cells, B-cell-depleted T cells, or PBMCs.

The germline V gene has CDR1 MNHEY and CDR2 SMNVEV (reference sequence). J gave up 4 bases and V 5 bases, and 6 bases lay outside the gene matches. The CDR3 length is 16 residues. Sequenced by immunoSEQ multiplex PCR; TCRdb stores in-frame clones only, minus some. The sample lists under 200,000 clones; roughly 82% were seen once. Study members were between roughly 18 and 100 years old and lived in around 24 US regions. The sequencing sample was made of PBMCs or T cells enriched from blood (not recorded which). The TCR was taken from a man between 50 and 59 years old who had recovered from COVID-19. The genes are TRBV27 and TRBJ2-5; 14 bases match TRBD2. The CDR3 sequence is CASSPRLAGGAETQYF. In nucleotides, the CDR3 is TGTGCCAGCAGTCCTAGACTAGCGGGGGGGGCAGAGACCCAGTACTTC.